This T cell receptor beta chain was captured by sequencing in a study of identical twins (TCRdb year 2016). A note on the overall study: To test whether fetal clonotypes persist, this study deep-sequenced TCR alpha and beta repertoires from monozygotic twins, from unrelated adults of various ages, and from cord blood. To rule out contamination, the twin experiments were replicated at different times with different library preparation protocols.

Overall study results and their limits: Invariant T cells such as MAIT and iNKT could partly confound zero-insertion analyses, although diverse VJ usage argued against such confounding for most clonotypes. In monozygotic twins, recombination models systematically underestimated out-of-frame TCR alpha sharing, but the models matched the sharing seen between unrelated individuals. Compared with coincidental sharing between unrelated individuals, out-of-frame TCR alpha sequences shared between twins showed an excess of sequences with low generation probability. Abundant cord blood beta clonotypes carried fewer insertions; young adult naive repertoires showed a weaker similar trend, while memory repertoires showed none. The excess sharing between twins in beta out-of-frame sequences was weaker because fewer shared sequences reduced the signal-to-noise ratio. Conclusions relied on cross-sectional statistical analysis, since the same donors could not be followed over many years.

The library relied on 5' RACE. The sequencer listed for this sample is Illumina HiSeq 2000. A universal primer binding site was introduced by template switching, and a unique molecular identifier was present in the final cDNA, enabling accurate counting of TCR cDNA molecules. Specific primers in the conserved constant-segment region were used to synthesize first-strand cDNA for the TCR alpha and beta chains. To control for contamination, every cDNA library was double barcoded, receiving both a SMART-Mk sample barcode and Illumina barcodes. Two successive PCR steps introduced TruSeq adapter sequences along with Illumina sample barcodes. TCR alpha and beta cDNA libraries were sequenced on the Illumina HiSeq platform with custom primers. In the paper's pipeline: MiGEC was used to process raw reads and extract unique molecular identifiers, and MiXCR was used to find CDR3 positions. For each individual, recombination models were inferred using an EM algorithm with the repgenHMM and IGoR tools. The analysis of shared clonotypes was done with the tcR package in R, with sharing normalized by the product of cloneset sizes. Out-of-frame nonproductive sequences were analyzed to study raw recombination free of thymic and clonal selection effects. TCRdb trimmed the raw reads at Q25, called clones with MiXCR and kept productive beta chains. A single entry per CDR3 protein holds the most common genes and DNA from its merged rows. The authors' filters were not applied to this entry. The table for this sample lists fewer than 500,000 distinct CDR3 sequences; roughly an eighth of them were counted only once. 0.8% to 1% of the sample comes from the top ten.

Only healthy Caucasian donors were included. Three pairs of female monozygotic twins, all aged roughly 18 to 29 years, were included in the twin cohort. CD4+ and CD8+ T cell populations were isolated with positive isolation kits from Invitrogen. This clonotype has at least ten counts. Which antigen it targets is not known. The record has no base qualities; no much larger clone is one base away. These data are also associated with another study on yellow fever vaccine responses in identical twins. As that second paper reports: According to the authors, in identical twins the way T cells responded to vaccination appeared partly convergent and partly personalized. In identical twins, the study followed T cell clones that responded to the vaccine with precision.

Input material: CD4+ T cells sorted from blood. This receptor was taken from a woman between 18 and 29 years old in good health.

The CDR3 corresponds to CSAATGGGQPQHF. The nucleotides read TGCAGTGCTGCTACAGGGGGCGGTCAGCCCCAGCATTTT. The chain employs TRBV20-1 and TRBJ1-5; 9 bases in between match TRBD1. Including cysteine and phenylalanine, the CDR3 has 13 amino acids. The read is trimmed to its CDR3 DNA, 39 bases read in frame from base 1. Clipping removes 5 bases from V and 6 bases from J, with 5 as the unmatched junction base count. CDR1 and CDR2 are drawn from the germline V gene (reference sequence): DFQATT, SNEGSKA.